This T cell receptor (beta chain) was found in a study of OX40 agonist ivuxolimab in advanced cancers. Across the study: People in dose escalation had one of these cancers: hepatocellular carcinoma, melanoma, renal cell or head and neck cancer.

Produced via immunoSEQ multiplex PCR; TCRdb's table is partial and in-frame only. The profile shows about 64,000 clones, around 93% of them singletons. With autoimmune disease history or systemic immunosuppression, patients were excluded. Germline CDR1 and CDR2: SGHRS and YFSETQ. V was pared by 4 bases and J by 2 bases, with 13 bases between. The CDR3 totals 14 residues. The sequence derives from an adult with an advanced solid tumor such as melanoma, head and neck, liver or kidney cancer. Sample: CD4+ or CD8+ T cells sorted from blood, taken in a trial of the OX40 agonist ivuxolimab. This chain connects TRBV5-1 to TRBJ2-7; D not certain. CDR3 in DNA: TGCGCCAGCAGCCCCCGGACCGAGACCTACGAGCAGTACTTC. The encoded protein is CASSPRTETYEQYF.